This T cell receptor (beta chain) is drawn from a study of neurological immune-mediated disorders. From the 5' RACE reads, TCRdb called clonotypes with MiXCR, one entry per CDR3 protein. The sample has around 33,000 distinct CDR3 sequences, around 25% seen once; the top ten hold 25% to 30%. CDR3 size: 15 residues. Germline V gene data show CDR1 as MNHNY and CDR2 as SVGAGI (reference sequence). In the case of this clonotype: Mismatch with germline at one junction end may stem from a read error.

CD4+ or CD8+ T cells at a count of 1 million served as input for the sorted libraries. The genes are TRBV6-6 and TRBJ1-1; the match to TRBD1 covers 7 bases. The source of this sequence is a middle-aged man with HTLV-1-associated myelopathy (HAM/TSP). The specimen sequenced was CD4+ T cells from blood. CDR3 protein: CAIIQEGAMNTESFF. CDR3 DNA sequence: TGTGCCATCATTCAGGAGGGGGCCATGAACACTGAATCTTTCTTT.